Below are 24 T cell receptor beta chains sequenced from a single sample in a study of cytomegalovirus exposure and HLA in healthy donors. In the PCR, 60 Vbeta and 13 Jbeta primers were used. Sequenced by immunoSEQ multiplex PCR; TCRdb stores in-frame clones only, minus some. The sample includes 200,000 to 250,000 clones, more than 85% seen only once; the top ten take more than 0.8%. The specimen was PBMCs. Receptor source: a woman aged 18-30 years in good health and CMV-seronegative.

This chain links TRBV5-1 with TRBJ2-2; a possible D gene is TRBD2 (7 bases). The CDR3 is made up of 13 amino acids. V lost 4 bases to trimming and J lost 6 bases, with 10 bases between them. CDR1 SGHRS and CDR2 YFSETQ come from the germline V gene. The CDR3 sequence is CASSIGGPGELFF. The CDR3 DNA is TGCGCCAGCAGCATCGGGGGGCCCGGGGAGCTGTTTTTT.

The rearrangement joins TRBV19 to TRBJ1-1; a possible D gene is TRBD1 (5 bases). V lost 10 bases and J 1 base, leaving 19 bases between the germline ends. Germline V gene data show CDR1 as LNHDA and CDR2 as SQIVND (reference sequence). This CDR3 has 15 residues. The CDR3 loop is CATRPDKLRNTEAFF. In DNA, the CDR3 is TGTGCCACCAGACCGGACAAATTGCGGAACACTGAAGCTTTCTTT. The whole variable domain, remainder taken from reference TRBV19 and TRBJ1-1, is DGGITQSPKYLFRKEGQNVTLSCEQNLNHDAMYWYRQDPGQGLRLIYYSQIVNDFQKGDIAEGYSVSREKKESFPLTVTSAQKNPTAFYLCATRPDKLRNTEAFFGQGTRLTVV.

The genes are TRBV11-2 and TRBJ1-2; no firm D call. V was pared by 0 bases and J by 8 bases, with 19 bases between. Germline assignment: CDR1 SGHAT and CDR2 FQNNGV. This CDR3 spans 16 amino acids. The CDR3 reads CASSLELRYRAGGYTF. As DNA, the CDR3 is TGTGCCAGCAGCTTAGAGCTCCGATACAGAGCGGGGGGCTACACCTTC.

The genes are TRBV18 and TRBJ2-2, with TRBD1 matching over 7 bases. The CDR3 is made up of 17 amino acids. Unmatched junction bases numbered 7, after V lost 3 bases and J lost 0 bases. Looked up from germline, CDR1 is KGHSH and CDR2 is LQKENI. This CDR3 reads CASSPLGRGTNTGELFF. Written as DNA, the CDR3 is TGTGCCAGCTCACCCCTTGGCAGGGGGACGAACACCGGGGAGCTGTTTTTT.

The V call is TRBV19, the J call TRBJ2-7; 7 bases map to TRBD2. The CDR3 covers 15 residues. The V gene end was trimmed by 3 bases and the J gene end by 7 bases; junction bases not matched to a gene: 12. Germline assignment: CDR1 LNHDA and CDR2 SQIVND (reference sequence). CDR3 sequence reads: CASSMVREVGAEQYF. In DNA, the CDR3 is TGTGCCAGTAGTATGGTCCGGGAGGTTGGTGCGGAGCAGTACTTC.

As DNA, the CDR3 is TGTGCCCGAAAACGGGGAGACATTCAGTACTTC. Its translation is CARKRGDIQYF. The chain joins TRBV30 to TRBJ2-4, with a possible D match to TRBD2 (5 bases). CDR3 length: 11 residues. In germline, CDR1 is GTSNPN, CDR2 SVGIG (reference sequence). V lost 8 bases and J 8 bases, leaving 13 bases between the germline ends.

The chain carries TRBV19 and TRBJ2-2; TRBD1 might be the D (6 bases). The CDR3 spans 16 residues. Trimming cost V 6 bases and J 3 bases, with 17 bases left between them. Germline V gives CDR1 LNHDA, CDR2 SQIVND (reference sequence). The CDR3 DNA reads TGTGCCAGTAGGAATGTCCCGGGACAAGACACCGGGGAGCTGTTTTTT. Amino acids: CASRNVPGQDTGELFF.

CDR3 protein: CASSQGFLSARPYEQYF. The CDR3 DNA reads TGCGCCAGCAGCCAAGGCTTCCTGAGCGCCCGCCCCTACGAGCAGTACTTC. The chain uses TRBV4-1 and TRBJ2-7; no clear D gene. V was cut by 1 base and J by 2 bases, with 18 bases left in between. Germline CDR1 reads MGHRA; CDR2 reads YSYEKL. There are 17 residues in the CDR3.

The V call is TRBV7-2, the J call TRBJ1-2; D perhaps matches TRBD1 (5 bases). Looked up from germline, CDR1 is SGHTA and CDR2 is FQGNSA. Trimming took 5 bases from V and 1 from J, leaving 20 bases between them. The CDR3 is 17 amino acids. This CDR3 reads CASSRSLGQGSNYGYTF. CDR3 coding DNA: TGTGCCAGCAGCCGTAGTCTAGGGCAGGGTAGTAACTATGGCTACACCTTC.

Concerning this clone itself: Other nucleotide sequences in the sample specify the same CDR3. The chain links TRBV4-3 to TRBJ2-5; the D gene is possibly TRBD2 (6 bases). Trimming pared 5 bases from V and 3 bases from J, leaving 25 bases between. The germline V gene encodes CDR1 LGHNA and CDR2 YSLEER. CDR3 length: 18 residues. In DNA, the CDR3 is TGCGCCAGCAGCGACGTACATGTCGGGGCGGGGAAAGAAGAGACCCAGTACTTC. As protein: CASSDVHVGAGKEETQYF.

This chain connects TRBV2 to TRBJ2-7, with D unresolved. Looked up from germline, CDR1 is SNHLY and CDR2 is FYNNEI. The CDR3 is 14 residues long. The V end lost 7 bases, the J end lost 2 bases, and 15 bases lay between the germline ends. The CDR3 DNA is TGTGCCAGCATTTTTACCCCAGAAACCTACGAGCAGTACTTC. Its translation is CASIFTPETYEQYF.

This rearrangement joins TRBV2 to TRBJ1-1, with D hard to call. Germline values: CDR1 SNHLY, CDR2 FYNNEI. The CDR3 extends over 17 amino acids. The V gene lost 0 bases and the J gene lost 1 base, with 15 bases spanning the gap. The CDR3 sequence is CASSEALLGLGNTEAFF. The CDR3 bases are TGTGCCAGCAGTGAAGCGCTTCTTGGGCTCGGGAACACTGAAGCTTTCTTT.

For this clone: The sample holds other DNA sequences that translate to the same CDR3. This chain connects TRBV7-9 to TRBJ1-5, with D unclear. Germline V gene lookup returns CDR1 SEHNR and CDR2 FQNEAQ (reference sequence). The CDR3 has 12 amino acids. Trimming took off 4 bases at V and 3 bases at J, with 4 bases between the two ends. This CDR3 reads CASSSNNQPQHF. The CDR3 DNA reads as TGTGCCAGCAGCTCAAACAATCAGCCCCAGCATTTT.

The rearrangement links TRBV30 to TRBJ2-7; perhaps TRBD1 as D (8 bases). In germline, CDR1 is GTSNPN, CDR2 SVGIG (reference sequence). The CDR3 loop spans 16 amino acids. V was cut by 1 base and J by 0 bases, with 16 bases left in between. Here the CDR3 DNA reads TGTGCCTGGAGTGAGGGGGGGGACAGGTACTCCTACGAGCAGTACTTC. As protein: CAWSEGGDRYSYEQYF.

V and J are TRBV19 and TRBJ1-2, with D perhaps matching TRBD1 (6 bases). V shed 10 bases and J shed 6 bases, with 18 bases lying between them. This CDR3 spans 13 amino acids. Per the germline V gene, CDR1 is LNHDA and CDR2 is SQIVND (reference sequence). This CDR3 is CATSRGQLHGYTF. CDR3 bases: TGTGCCACATCCCGTGGACAGTTGCATGGCTACACCTTC.

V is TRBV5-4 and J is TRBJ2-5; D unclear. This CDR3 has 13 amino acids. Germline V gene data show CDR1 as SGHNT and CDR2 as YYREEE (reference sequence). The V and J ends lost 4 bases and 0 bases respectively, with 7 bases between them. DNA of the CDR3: TGTGCCAGCAGCCGAGACAACCAAGAGACCCAGTACTTC. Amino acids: CASSRDNQETQYF.

In DNA, the CDR3 is TGTGCCAGCAGCTTGGCTCGGCGCCTAGCGGGAAGCTACGAGCAGTACTTC. Residues: CASSLARRLAGSYEQYF. The gene calls are TRBV5-5 and TRBJ2-7; 9 bases map to TRBD2. The V segment lost 0 bases and the J segment 3 bases; nucleotides outside the gene matches: 10. The germline CDR1 and CDR2 sequences are SGHKS and YYEKEE (reference sequence). The CDR3 sequence is 17 residues long.

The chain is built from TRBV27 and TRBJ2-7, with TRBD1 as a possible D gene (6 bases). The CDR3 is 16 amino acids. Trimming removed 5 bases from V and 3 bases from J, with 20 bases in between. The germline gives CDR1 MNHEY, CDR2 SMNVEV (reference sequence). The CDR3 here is CASSPTRNQGLYEQYF. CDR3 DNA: TGTGCCAGCAGTCCCACCCGTAACCAGGGGCTCTACGAGCAGTACTTC.

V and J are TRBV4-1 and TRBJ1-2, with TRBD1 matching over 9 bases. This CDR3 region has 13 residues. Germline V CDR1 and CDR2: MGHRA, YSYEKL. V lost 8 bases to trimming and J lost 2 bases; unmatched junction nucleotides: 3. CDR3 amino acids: CASRTGVNYGYTF. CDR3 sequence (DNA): TGCGCCAGCCGGACAGGGGTGAACTATGGCTACACCTTC.

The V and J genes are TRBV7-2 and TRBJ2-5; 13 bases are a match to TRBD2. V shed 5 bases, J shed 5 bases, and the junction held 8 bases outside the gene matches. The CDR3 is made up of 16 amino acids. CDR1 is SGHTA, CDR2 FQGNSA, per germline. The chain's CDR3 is CASSIGLAGEFETQYF. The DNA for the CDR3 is TGTGCCAGCAGCATCGGACTAGCGGGAGAGTTTGAGACCCAGTACTTC.

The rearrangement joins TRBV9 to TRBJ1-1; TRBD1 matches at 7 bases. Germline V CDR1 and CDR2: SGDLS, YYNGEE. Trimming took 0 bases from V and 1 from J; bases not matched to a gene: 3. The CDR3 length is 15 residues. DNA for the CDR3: TGTGCCAGCAGCGTAGCCGGGACAGAGAACACTGAAGCTTTCTTT. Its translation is CASSVAGTENTEAFF.

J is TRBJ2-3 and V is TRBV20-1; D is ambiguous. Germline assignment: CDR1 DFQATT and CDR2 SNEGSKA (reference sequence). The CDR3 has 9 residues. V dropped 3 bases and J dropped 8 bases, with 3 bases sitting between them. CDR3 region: CSARATQYF. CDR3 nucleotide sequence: TGCAGTGCTAGGGCTACGCAGTATTTT.

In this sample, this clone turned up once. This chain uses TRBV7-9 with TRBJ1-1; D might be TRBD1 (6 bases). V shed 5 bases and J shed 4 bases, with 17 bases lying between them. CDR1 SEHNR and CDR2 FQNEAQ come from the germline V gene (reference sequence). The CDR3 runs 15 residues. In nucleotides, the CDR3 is TGTGCCAGCAGCCTGACAGGTTGGGGGGGCACTGAAGCTTTCTTT. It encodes CASSLTGWGGTEAFF.

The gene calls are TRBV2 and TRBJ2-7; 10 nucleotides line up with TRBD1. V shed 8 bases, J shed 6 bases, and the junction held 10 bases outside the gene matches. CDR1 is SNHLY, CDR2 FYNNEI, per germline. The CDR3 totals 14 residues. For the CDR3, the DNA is TGTGCCAGCCGCCTCTGGGACAGGGGCGGCGAGCAGTACTTC. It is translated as CASRLWDRGGEQYF.